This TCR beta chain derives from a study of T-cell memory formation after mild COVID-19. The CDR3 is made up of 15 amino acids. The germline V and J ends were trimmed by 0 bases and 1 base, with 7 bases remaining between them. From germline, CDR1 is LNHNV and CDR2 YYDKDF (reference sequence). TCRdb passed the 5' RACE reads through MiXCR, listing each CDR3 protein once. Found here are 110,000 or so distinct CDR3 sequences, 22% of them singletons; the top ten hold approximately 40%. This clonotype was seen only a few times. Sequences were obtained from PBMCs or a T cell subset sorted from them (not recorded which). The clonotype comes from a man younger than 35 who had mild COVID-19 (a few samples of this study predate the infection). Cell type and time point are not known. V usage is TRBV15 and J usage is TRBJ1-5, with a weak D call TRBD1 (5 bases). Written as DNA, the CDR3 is TGTGCCACCAGCAGAGAGCAGGGAAGCAATCAGCCCCAGCATTTT. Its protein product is CATSREQGSNQPQHF.